The 2 T cell receptor beta chains listed next were all sequenced from one sample in a study of blood T cell repertoires in COVID-19. The table came from immunoSEQ multiplex PCR; TCRdb's copy has only in-frame clones and leaves some out. The repertoire includes around 300,000 clones, more than 80% of them detected once, and over 3.5% sits in the top ten. Source material: peripheral blood. Receptors originate from a woman aged 35 to 49 with acute or convalescent COVID-19.

V and J are TRBV11-2 and TRBJ2-5; 9 bases agree with TRBD2. The germline CDR1 and CDR2 sequences are SGHAT and FQNNGV. Trimming cost V 5 bases and J 4 bases; bases outside gene matches: 11. This CDR3 spans 16 amino acids. CDR3 DNA: TGTGCCAGCAGCCCCGGGGGGCGGGGGGGCGCAGAGACCCAGTACTTC. Residues: CASSPGGRGGAETQYF.

The chain joins TRBV2 to TRBJ2-7; TRBD1 matches at 8 bases. The CDR3 loop spans 14 amino acids. V dropped 3 bases and J dropped 5; count of bases not matched to a gene: 6. The V gene's germline CDR1 is SNHLY and CDR2 FYNNEI. Here the CDR3 reads CASSDRRTGHEQYV. In nucleotides, the CDR3 is TGTGCCAGCAGTGATCGGCGGACAGGGCACGAGCAGTACGTC.